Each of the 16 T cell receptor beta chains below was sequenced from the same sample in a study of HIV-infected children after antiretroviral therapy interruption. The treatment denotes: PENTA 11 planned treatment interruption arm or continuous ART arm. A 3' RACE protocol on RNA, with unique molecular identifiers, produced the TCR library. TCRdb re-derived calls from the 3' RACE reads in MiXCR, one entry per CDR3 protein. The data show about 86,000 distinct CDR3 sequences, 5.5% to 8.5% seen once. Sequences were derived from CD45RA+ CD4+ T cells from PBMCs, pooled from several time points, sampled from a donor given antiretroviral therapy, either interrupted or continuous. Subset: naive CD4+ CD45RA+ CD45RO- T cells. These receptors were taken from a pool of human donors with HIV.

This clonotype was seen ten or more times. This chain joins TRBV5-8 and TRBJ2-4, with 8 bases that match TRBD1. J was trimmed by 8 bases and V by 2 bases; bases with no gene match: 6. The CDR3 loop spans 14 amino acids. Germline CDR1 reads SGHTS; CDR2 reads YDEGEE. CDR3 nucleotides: TGTGCCAGCAGCTTAGGACAGGGCAGAGACATTCAGTACTTC. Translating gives CASSLGQGRDIQYF. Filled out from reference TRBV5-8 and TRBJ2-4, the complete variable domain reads EAGVTQSPTHLIKTRGQQATLRCSPISGHTSVYWYQQALGLGLQFLLWYDEGEERNRGNFPPRFSGRQFPNYSSELNVNALELEDSALYLCASSLGQGRDIQYFGAGTRLSVL.

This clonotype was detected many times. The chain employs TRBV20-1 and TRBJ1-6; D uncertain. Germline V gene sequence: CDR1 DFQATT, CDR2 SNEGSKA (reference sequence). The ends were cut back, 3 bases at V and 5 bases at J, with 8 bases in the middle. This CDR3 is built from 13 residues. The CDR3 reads CSARSGNNSPLHF. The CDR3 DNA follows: TGCAGTGCTAGGTCCGGGAATAATTCACCCCTCCACTTT.

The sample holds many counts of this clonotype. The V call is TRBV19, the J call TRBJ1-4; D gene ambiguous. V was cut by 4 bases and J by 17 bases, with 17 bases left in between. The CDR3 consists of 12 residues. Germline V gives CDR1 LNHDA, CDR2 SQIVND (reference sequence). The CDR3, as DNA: TGTGCCAGTAGTAACCGGGCCTCGGGCCTTTTTTTT. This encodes CASSNRASGLFF.

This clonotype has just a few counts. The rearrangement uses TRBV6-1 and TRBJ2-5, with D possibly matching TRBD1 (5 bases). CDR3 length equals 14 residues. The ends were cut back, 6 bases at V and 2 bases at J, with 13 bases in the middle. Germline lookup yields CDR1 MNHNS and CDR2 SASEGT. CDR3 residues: CASSIKGSQETQYF. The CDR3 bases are TGTGCCAGCAGCATTAAGGGGTCACAAGAGACCCAGTACTTC.

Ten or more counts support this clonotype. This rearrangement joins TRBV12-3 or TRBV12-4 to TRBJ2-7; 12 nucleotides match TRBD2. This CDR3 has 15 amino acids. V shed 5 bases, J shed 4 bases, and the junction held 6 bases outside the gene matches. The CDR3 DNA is TGTGCCAGCAGTCGACTAGCGGGAGTGCAGTACGAGCAGTACTTC. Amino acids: CASSRLAGVQYEQYF.

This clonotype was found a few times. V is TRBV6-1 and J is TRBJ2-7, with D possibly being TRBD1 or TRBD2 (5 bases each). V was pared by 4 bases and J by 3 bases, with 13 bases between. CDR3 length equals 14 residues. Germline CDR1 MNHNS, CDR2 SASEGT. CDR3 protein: CASSAGTLLYEQYF. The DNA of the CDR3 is TGTGCCAGCAGTGCCGGGACCCTCCTCTACGAGCAGTACTTC.

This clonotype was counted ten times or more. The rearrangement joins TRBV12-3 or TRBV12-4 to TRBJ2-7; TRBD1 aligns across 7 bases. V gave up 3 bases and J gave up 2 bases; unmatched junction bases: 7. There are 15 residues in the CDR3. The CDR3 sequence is CASSFRQGLTYEQYF. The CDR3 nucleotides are TGTGCCAGCAGTTTCAGACAGGGTTTAACCTACGAGCAGTACTTC.

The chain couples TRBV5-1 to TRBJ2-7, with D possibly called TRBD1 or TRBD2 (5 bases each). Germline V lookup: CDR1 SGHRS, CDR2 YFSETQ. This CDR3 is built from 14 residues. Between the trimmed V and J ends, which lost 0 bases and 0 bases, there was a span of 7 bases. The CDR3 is CASSLAGASYEQYF. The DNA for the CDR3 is TGCGCCAGCAGCTTGGCCGGGGCCTCCTACGAGCAGTACTTC.

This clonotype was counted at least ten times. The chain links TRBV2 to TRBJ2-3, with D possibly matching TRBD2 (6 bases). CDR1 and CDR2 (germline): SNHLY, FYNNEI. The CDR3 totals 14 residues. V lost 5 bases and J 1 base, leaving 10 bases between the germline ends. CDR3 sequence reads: CASSWRGGTDTQYF. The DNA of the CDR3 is TGTGCCAGCAGTTGGCGGGGAGGCACAGATACGCAGTATTTT.

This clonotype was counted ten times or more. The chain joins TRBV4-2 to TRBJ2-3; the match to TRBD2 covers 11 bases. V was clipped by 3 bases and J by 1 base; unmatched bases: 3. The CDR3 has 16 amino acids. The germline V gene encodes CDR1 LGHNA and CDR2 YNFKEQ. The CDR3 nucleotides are TGTGCCAGCAGCCATCCACTAGCGGGGGGCACAGATACGCAGTATTTT. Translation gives CASSHPLAGGTDTQYF.

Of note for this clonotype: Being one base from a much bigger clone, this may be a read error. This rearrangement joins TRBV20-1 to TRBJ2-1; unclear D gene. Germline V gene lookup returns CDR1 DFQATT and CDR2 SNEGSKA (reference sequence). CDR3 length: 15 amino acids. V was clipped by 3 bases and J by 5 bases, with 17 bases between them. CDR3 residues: CSARARAVDHNEQFF. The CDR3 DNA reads TGCAGTGCTAGGGCTAGGGCGGTGGACCACAATGAGCAGTTCTTC.

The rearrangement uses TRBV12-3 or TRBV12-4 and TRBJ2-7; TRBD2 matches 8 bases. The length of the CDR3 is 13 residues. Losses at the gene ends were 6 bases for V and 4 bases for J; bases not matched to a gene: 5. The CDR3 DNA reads TGTGCCAGCAGCCAGGGACTAGATTACGAGCAGTACTTC. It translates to CASSQGLDYEQYF.

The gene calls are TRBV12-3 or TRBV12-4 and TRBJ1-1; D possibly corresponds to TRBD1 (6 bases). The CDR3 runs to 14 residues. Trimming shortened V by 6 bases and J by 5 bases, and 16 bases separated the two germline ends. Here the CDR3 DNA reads TGTGCCAGCAGGACAGGCCTTTGGTGGACTGAAGCTTTCTTT. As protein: CASRTGLWWTEAFF.

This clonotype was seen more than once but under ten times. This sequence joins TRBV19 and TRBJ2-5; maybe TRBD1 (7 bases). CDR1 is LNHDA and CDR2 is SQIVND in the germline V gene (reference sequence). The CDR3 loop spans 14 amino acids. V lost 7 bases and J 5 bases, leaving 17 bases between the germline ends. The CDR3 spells CASTIGGGAETQYF. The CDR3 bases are TGTGCCAGTACCATAGGAGGGGGCGCGGAGACCCAGTACTTC.

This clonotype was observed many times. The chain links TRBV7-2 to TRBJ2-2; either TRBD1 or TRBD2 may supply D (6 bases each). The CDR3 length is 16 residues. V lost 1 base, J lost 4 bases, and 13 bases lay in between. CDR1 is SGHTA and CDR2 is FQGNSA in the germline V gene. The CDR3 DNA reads TGTGCCAGCAGCTTAGTTCCGGGGGCCGGCACCGGGGAGCTGTTTTTT. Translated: CASSLVPGAGTGELFF.

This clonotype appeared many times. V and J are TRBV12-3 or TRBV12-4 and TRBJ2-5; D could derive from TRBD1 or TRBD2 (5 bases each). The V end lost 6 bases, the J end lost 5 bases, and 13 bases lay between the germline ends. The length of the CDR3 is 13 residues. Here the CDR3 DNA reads TGTGCCAGCAGCACCAGGGAGTGGGAGACCCAGTACTTC. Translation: CASSTREWETQYF.